Listed here are 10 T cell receptor beta chains from one sample, sequenced in a study of neurological immune-mediated disorders. One entry per CDR3 protein results from TCRdb running MiXCR on the 5' RACE reads. Found here are roughly 17,000 distinct CDR3 sequences, more than 2% of them singletons; the top ten hold about 5.5%. The sequenced sample was PBMCs. The receptors were gathered from a woman aged 18-35 years with multiple sclerosis.

This clonotype was detected many times. This chain connects TRBV6-6 to TRBJ2-7; the D call may be TRBD1 or TRBD2 (6 bases each). Between the trimmed V and J ends, which lost 2 bases and 6 bases, there was a span of 17 bases. The V gene's germline CDR1 is MNHNY and CDR2 SVGAGI (reference sequence). The CDR3 sequence is 15 residues long. The CDR3 DNA follows: TGTGCCAGCAGTTACGGGGGCGGGGATCTCCTCGAGCAGTACGTC. It codes for CASSYGGGDLLEQYV.

This clonotype was picked up many times. No conserved phenylalanine or tryptophan ends this CDR3, so it is likely a read error. The chain joins TRBV20-1 to TRBJ1-6; maybe TRBD1 (5 bases). Germline CDR1 reads DFQATT; CDR2 reads SNEGSKA (reference sequence). The CDR3 covers 14 residues. V shed 6 bases and J shed 10 bases, with 19 bases lying between them. The CDR3 DNA reads TGCAGTGCGGCCCGGGACTCCCGGGACTCACCCCTCCACTGT. This encodes CSAARDSRDSPLHC.

This clonotype was counted at least ten times. The chain is built from TRBV6-5 and TRBJ1-2, with 9 bases matching TRBD1. V trimming: 0 bases; J trimming: 5 bases; junction bases outside the gene matches: 4. This CDR3 has 15 residues. Germline assignment: CDR1 MNHEY and CDR2 SVGAGI. DNA for the CDR3: TGTGCCAGCAGTTACTCGCCGACAGGGGGTTATGGCTACACCTTC. It encodes CASSYSPTGGYGYTF.

This chain links TRBV5-1 with TRBJ2-1, with a tentative D call TRBD2 (5 bases). Germline CDR1 reads SGHRS; CDR2 reads YFSETQ. V lost 1 base, J lost 2 bases, and 10 bases lay in between. CDR3 length: 15 residues. This chain's CDR3 is CASSLSGITYNEQFF. The CDR3 DNA reads TGCGCCAGCAGCTTGTCGGGGATAACCTACAATGAGCAGTTCTTC.

At least ten counts were recorded for this clonotype. The chain employs TRBV7-6 and TRBJ1-3, with 8 bases fitting TRBD1. This CDR3 is built from 14 residues. The V and J ends lost 5 bases and 5 bases, in that order; junction bases with no gene match: 5. In germline, CDR1 is SGHVS, CDR2 FNYEAQ. CDR3 in amino acids: CASSGQGGRNTIYF. For the CDR3, the DNA is TGTGCCAGCAGCGGACAGGGTGGTAGAAACACCATATATTTT.

This clonotype appeared many times. This chain uses TRBV5-1 with TRBJ2-4; weak D call: TRBD2 (6 bases). From germline, CDR1 is SGHRS and CDR2 YFSETQ. This CDR3 region has 13 residues. The V end was cut by 5 bases, the J end by 4 bases, with 10 bases between. CDR3 coding DNA: TGCGCCAGCAGACCGACTAGTAAAAACATTCAGTACTTC. Amino acids: CASRPTSKNIQYF.

This clonotype has ten or more counts. The chain uses TRBV5-1 and TRBJ2-7; D perhaps matches TRBD2 (6 bases). Germline CDR1 reads SGHRS; CDR2 reads YFSETQ. Trimming stripped 0 bases from V and 4 bases from J, with 11 bases between. This CDR3 region has 14 residues. The CDR3 bases are TGCGCCAGCAGCTTGGCGGGGGAGACATACGAGCAGTACTTC. This gives the protein CASSLAGETYEQYF.

This clonotype showed up many times. The chain links TRBV7-6 to TRBJ2-5; D gene ambiguous. Trimming removed 0 bases at V and 9 bases at J, with 5 bases between. CDR3 length: 11 amino acids. In germline, CDR1 is SGHVS, CDR2 FNYEAQ. The CDR3 loop reads CASSLAEAQYF. DNA of the CDR3: TGTGCCAGCAGCTTAGCCGAGGCCCAGTACTTC.

This clonotype is classed as medium-sized. The rearrangement uses TRBV20-1 and TRBJ2-2; possible D gene TRBD2, 6 bases. V was clipped by 4 bases and J by 6 bases, with 15 bases between them. Per the germline V gene, CDR1 is DFQATT and CDR2 is SNEGSKA (reference sequence). The CDR3 totals 14 residues. This chain's CDR3 is CSANTVGDSGELFF. The CDR3 nucleotides are TGCAGTGCTAATACAGTTGGGGACTCCGGGGAGCTGTTTTTT.

Only a few counts were recorded for this clonotype. This chain uses TRBV5-1 with TRBJ1-2; D is unclear. Germline V gives CDR1 SGHRS, CDR2 YFSETQ. With 2 bases removed from V and 7 bases from J, the gap between germline ends came to 9 bases. The CDR3 is 12 residues long. CDR3 sequence reads: CASSFDQTGYTF. CDR3 nucleotide sequence: TGCGCCAGCAGCTTCGACCAAACTGGCTACACCTTC.